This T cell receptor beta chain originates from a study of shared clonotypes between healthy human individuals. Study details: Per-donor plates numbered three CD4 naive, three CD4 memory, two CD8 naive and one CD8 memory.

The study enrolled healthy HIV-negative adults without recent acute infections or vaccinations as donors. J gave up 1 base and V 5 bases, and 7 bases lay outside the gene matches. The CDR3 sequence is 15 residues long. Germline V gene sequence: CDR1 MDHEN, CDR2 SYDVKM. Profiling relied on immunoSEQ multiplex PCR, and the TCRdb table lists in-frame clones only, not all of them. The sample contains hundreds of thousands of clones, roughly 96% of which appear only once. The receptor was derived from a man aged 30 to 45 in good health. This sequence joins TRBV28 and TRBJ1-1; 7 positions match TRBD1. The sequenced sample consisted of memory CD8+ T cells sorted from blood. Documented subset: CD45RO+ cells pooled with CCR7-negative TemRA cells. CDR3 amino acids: CASSLYRTGNTEAFF. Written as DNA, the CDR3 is TGTGCCAGCAGTCTATATCGGACAGGGAACACTGAAGCTTTCTTT.